This TCR beta chain came from a study of shared clonotypes between healthy human individuals. Sequenced by immunoSEQ multiplex PCR; TCRdb stores in-frame clones only, minus some. This sample has roughly 2.6 million clones, with more than 80% found just once. This clone appeared a single time. V lost 10 bases, J lost 2 bases, and 21 bases lay in between. Germline V gene data show CDR1 as MNHNY and CDR2 as SVGAGI (reference sequence). The CDR3 is made up of 15 amino acids. This chain links TRBV6-6 with TRBJ2-7; a possible D gene is TRBD1 (6 bases). The source is a man aged 18 to 29 in good health. Sequenced: naive CD4+ T cells sorted from blood. Subset defined: CD45RA+ positively selected. The DNA of the CDR3 is TGTGCCACCTTTTACAGGGCCATAGGGGCCTACGAGCAGTACTTC. Protein product: CATFYRAIGAYEQYF.